What follows are 23 T cell receptor beta chains derived from one specimen sequenced in a study of vaccination and CD4 T cells after COVID-19. Their antigens are not known. With the Oncomine TCR Beta short-read assay, DNA from cultured CD4+ T cells was sequenced. Investigators obtained genomic DNA by extraction from cultured CD4+ T cells. TCRdb ran MiXCR on the PCR reads and lists one entry per CDR3 protein. The sample includes 6,200 or so distinct CDR3 sequences, around 34% seen only once; the top ten take 35% to 45%. Treatment noted: approximately nine-day PBMC culture with coronavirus spike peptide pools or control peptides (ViraFEST assay). During the years 2011-2018, before the COVID-19 pandemic, the unexposed donor's CD4+ T cells were collected. Sequencing was performed on CD4+ T cells from blood, cultured in vitro. Every receptor here comes from a human donor in good health.

This clonotype occurred a few times. V usage is TRBV20-1 and J usage is TRBJ2-2, with 8 nucleotides matching TRBD2. J was trimmed by 5 bases and V by 0 bases; bases with no gene match: 8. The CDR3 is 16 residues long. The V gene's germline CDR1 is DFQATT and CDR2 SNEGSKA (reference sequence). For the CDR3, the DNA is TGCAGTGCTAGAGATCGTACGGGAGGGCCGACCGGGGAGCTGTTTTTT. The encoded protein is CSARDRTGGPTGELFF.

There are a few counts of this clonotype. The rearrangement uses TRBV7-9 and TRBJ1-1, with 9 bases aligning to TRBD1. This CDR3 is built from 17 residues. With 2 bases clipped from V and 1 base from J, the junction kept 8 bases outside the gene matches. Germline-derived CDR1 and CDR2 are SEHNR and FQNEAQ (reference sequence). The CDR3 here is CASSLPRTGVKNTEAFF. CDR3 bases: TGTGCCAGCAGCTTACCAAGGACAGGGGTGAAGAACACTGAAGCTTTCTTT.

The rearrangement uses TRBV11-2 and TRBJ2-7, with D perhaps matching TRBD2 (6 bases). The CDR3 covers 14 residues. Trimming took 5 bases from V and 3 from J, leaving 14 bases between them. Germline V gives CDR1 SGHAT, CDR2 FQNNGV. This CDR3 is CASSPSGLYYEQYF. The DNA for the CDR3 is TGTGCCAGCAGCCCTTCGGGACTTTACTACGAGCAGTACTTC.

The chain has TRBV7-2 and TRBJ2-7; TRBD2 matches 12 bases. This CDR3 is 15 amino acids long. V was pared by 1 base and J by 5 bases, with 3 bases of the junction left unmatched. Germline V gene data show CDR1 as SGHTA and CDR2 as FQGNSA. This CDR3 reads CASSLVGLAGHEQYF. DNA of the CDR3: TGTGCCAGCAGCTTAGTAGGACTAGCGGGACACGAGCAGTACTTC.

This clonotype was recorded a few times. The rearrangement links TRBV27 to TRBJ2-1; 11 bases are shared with TRBD2. The CDR3 runs to 14 residues. V lost 7 bases, J lost 9 bases, and 8 bases stayed unmatched. Germline CDR1 MNHEY, CDR2 SMNVEV (reference sequence). The CDR3 protein is CASTQTSGIVEQFF. CDR3 bases: TGTGCCAGCACGCAGACTAGCGGGATCGTTGAGCAGTTCTTC.

CDR3 in DNA: TGCAGTGCTAGCGGGGGACTAGCGTTAAGCTCCTACGAGCAGTACTTC. Encoded protein: CSASGGLALSSYEQYF. This rearrangement joins TRBV20-1 to TRBJ2-7; 10 nucleotides align to TRBD2. The CDR3 totals 16 residues. V trimming: 3 bases; J trimming: 0 bases; junction bases outside the gene matches: 8. Germline CDR1 reads DFQATT; CDR2 reads SNEGSKA (reference sequence).

By share, this clonotype counts as large. This chain uses TRBV6-1 with TRBJ2-1; TRBD2 agrees at 13 bases. Germline CDR1 is MNHNS and CDR2 is SASEGT. The V segment lost 1 base and the J segment 6 bases; nucleotides outside the gene matches: 0. CDR3 length: 15 amino acids. This CDR3 reads CASSEGTSGSNEQFF. The CDR3 nucleotides are TGTGCCAGCAGTGAAGGGACTAGCGGGAGCAATGAGCAGTTCTTC.

The chain carries TRBV6-2 or TRBV6-3 and TRBJ1-1; 7 bases are shared with TRBD1. Germline trimming cut 5 bases from V and 12 bases from J; bases unmatched to any gene: 12. This CDR3 comprises 13 residues. Per the germline V gene, CDR1 is MNHEY and CDR2 is SVGEGT. For the CDR3, the DNA is TGTGCCAGCAGTAAAGACAGGGTGGTGACGACTTTCTTT. Residues: CASSKDRVVTTFF.

This clonotype has only a few counts. This chain links TRBV2 with TRBJ1-2; tentative D call: TRBD1 (5 bases). This CDR3 spans 13 amino acids. The V end lost 7 bases, the J end lost 7 bases, and 16 bases lay between the germline ends. CDR1 and CDR2 from the germline V gene are SNHLY and FYNNEI. CDR3: CASTGERGGGYTF. The DNA of the CDR3 is TGTGCCAGCACGGGGGAGAGGGGAGGTGGCTACACCTTC.

This clonotype is labeled medium-sized. This chain connects TRBV6-1 to TRBJ1-5, with D possibly matching TRBD1 (6 bases). CDR3 length: 16 residues. Trimming pared 4 bases from V and 6 bases from J, leaving 19 bases between. Per germline, CDR1 MNHNS and CDR2 SASEGT. The CDR3 region is CASSATPTGSGQPQHF. For the CDR3, the DNA is TGTGCCAGCAGTGCCACTCCAACAGGGTCGGGTCAGCCCCAGCATTTT.

The CDR3 region has the DNA TGTGCCAGCAGCCAGGGACACGGGAACACTGAAGCTTTCTTT. Its protein product is CASSQGHGNTEAFF. The chain couples TRBV11-2 to TRBJ1-1; D is possibly TRBD1 (6 bases). CDR1 SGHAT and CDR2 FQNNGV come from the germline V gene. The CDR3 contains 14 residues. Trimming took 5 bases from V and 1 from J, leaving 11 bases between them.

The CDR3 loop reads CASRLTLANVLTF. CDR3 nucleotides: TGTGCCAGTAGGTTAACTTTGGCCAACGTCCTGACTTTC. The chain carries TRBV19 and TRBJ2-6; D not resolved. CDR1 is LNHDA and CDR2 is SQIVND in the germline V gene (reference sequence). Trimming took off 6 bases at V and 6 bases at J, with 9 bases between the two ends. This CDR3 contains 13 residues.

The V and J genes are TRBV20-1 and TRBJ2-7; D may be TRBD1 (5 bases). Between the trimmed V and J ends, which lost 6 bases and 0 bases, there was a span of 15 bases. This CDR3 has 14 amino acids. From germline, CDR1 is DFQATT and CDR2 SNEGSKA (reference sequence). The CDR3 reads CSAPPQGNSYEQYF. The CDR3 nucleotides read TGCAGTGCCCCCCCCCAGGGTAACTCCTACGAGCAGTACTTC.

The sample holds a few counts of this clonotype. The chain carries TRBV6-2 or TRBV6-3 and TRBJ2-7, with 13 nucleotides matching TRBD2. Germline lookup yields CDR1 MNHEY and CDR2 SVGEGT. After removal of 6 bases from V and 9 bases from J, the junction contained 17 bases not matched to a gene. The CDR3 runs 17 residues. The CDR3 loop is CASRRSQPGLAGSGQYF. The CDR3 DNA reads as TGTGCCAGCAGGCGATCCCAACCGGGACTAGCGGGATCAGGGCAGTACTTC.

This chain links TRBV11-3 with TRBJ1-1, with D unclear. Germline CDR1 and CDR2: SGHNT and YENEEA. CDR3 length: 14 residues. The V and J ends lost 6 bases and 3 bases respectively, with 14 bases between them. CDR3 DNA sequence: TGTGCCAGCAGTCAAGCCGCCAGGTACACTGAAGCTTTCTTT. Amino acids: CASSQAARYTEAFF.

This clonotype was seen a few times. J is TRBJ1-1 and V is TRBV20-1; 7 bases agree with TRBD1. Per germline, CDR1 DFQATT and CDR2 SNEGSKA (reference sequence). Trimming cost V 5 bases and J 6 bases; bases outside gene matches: 9. The CDR3 totals 13 residues. CDR3 sequence: CSAHRGGTAEAFF. The CDR3 DNA follows: TGCAGTGCTCACAGGGGTGGGACCGCTGAAGCTTTCTTT.

Only a few counts were recorded for this clonotype. The V call is TRBV19, the J call TRBJ1-1; the D is unclear. The CDR3 runs to 17 residues. CDR1 and CDR2 (germline): LNHDA, SQIVND (reference sequence). Between the trimmed V and J ends, which lost 7 bases and 1 base, there was a span of 22 bases. In DNA, the CDR3 is TGTGCCAGTACCTTACGGGCATCAACCCCGGGGAACACTGAAGCTTTCTTT. The encoded protein is CASTLRASTPGNTEAFF.

The rearrangement joins TRBV19 to TRBJ1-1; 8 bases are shared with TRBD1. The CDR3 totals 14 residues. The V segment lost 7 bases and the J segment 4 bases; nucleotides outside the gene matches: 8. Germline values: CDR1 LNHDA, CDR2 SQIVND (reference sequence). In DNA form, the CDR3 reads TGTGCCAGTAACCAACAGGGGGTCGGCACTGAAGCTTTCTTT. Amino acids: CASNQQGVGTEAFF.

This chain joins TRBV30 and TRBJ2-5; no firm D call. V was trimmed by 1 base and J by 5 bases, leaving 14 bases between them. Looked up from germline, CDR1 is GTSNPN and CDR2 is SVGIG (reference sequence). The CDR3 loop spans 14 amino acids. In DNA form, the CDR3 reads TGTGCCTGGAGTGATCGGAGAGGCGGCGAGACCCAGTACTTC. This encodes CAWSDRRGGETQYF.

The chain joins TRBV28 to TRBJ2-7; 7 bases are a match to TRBD1. This CDR3 region has 14 residues. CDR1 MDHEN and CDR2 SYDVKM come from the germline V gene. Trimming cost V 1 base and J 4 bases; bases outside gene matches: 4. DNA of the CDR3: TGTGCCAGCAGTTTATCGGGACAGTATTACGAGCAGTACTTC. Protein product: CASSLSGQYYEQYF.

V usage is TRBV28 and J usage is TRBJ2-3; 10 bases are shared with TRBD2. Germline V gene data show CDR1 as MDHEN and CDR2 as SYDVKM. Unmatched junction bases numbered 3, after V lost 2 bases and J lost 4 bases. The CDR3 is 15 residues long. The CDR3 nucleotides read TGTGCCAGCAGTTTAGCTAGCGGGAGTCCAGATACGCAGTATTTT. Amino acid sequence: CASSLASGSPDTQYF.

This clonotype has more than one count but fewer than ten. This chain uses TRBV6-5 with TRBJ2-5, with 13 bases fitting TRBD2. The CDR3 consists of 18 residues. The V gene's germline CDR1 is MNHEY and CDR2 SVGAGI. J gave up 3 bases and V 1 base, and 8 bases lay outside the gene matches. CDR3 nucleotide sequence: TGTGCCAGCAGTTACTTTTGGACTAGCGGGAGATATAAAGAGACCCAGTACTTC. Residues: CASSYFWTSGRYKETQYF.

V gene TRBV11-2 combines with J gene TRBJ1-3, with D uncertain. This CDR3 has 13 amino acids. Per germline, CDR1 SGHAT and CDR2 FQNNGV. The V end was cut by 5 bases, the J end by 4 bases, with 9 bases between. The CDR3 bases are TGTGCCAGCAGCCCCCTACAGGGAAACACCATATATTTT. It translates to CASSPLQGNTIYF.